This is a list of T cell receptor beta chains from one sample in a study of blood T cell repertoires in COVID-19. The protocol was immunoSEQ multiplex PCR, while the TCRdb copy is restricted to in-frame clones and leaves out a portion. The table includes under 200,000 clones, more than 70% detected once. The specimen sequenced was peripheral blood. Receptor source: a man younger than 30 with active or convalescent COVID-19. CDR3s include the opening cysteine and the closing phenylalanine or tryptophan.

J	V	CDR3
TRBJ1-1	TRBV9	CASSVSWRDTEAFF
TRBJ2-4	TRBV6-5	CASSSGLGSGNIQYF
TRBJ1-4	TRBV10-3	CAIRGGDNQEKLFF
TRBJ2-7	TRBV5-6	CASSRGAGPQRYEQYF
TRBJ1-4	TRBV25-1	CASSEYEGAVDEKLFF
TRBJ1-5	TRBV18	CASSSTDDQPQHF
TRBJ1-5	TRBV30	CAWSRTQGPQHF
TRBJ2-1	TRBV5-1	CASSPTTSGASYNEQFF
TRBJ2-2	TRBV6-5	CASSYSRGSGELFF
TRBJ2-1	TRBV7-9	CASGSGMFDEQFF
TRBJ1-2	TRBV5-1	CASSDGVNYGYTF
TRBJ1-3	TRBV30	CAWSVGLSGNTIYF
TRBJ1-2	TRBV30	CACQTPLGQGTDGYTF
TRBJ2-2	TRBV5-1	CASSLARAVGELFF